This T cell receptor (beta chain) stems from a study of T-cell memory formation after mild COVID-19. Study-wide background: TCR clusters were mostly confined to one donor each.

The CDR3 spans 14 residues. V dropped 4 bases and J dropped 0 bases, with 10 bases sitting between them. Germline lookup yields CDR1 SGHAT and CDR2 FQNNGV. It was 5'RACE with constant-segment primers that produced the TCR alpha and TCR beta cDNA libraries, which carried sample barcodes and UMIs. Each CDR3 protein gets one entry after TCRdb re-called the 5' RACE reads with MiXCR. The sample has approximately 240,000 distinct CDR3 sequences, 16% seen once. This clonotype was detected many times. The antigen is not known. General study findings and limits: Researchers found some responding clones in pre-infection memory, a sign that cross-reactive memory joined. Contracting clones localized mainly to CM and EM when CD4+ and mainly to EMRA when CD8+.

This sequence was found in a man between 18 and 35 years old who had mild COVID-19 (a few samples of this study predate the infection). Cell type and time point are not known. This chain connects TRBV11-2 to TRBJ2-7; no clear D gene. Sequenced input: PBMCs or a T cell subset sorted from them (not recorded which). DNA for the CDR3: TGTGCCAGCAGCTCAGTCCGGCGCTCCTACGAGCAGTACTTC. This sequence encodes CASSSVRRSYEQYF.